The rows below give T cell receptor beta chains drawn from one sample of a study of Ad26.COV2.S vaccination and SARS-CoV-2 variants. Libraries were prepared by immunoSEQ multiplex PCR; TCRdb keeps only in-frame clonotypes and omits some of them. The data contain over 200,000 clones, more than 75% of them singletons. The sample in question was peripheral blood, obtained in a trial of Ad26.COV2.S vaccine versus placebo. The receptors come from a person aged 18 to 59 who received the Ad26.COV2.S COVID-19 vaccine or a placebo. Each CDR3 is given with its conserved first and last residue. A D gene is named only where the DNA matches it firmly. Clone size appears in some rows only: once, few, many, or a class for an expanded clone.

>TRBD1|TRBV9|TRBJ1-5|.
TGTGCCAGCAGCAAACGGGACAGGGGAAATCAGCCCCAGCATTTT
CASSKRDRGNQPQHF
>TRBD2|TRBV28|TRBJ2-1|.
TGTGCCAGCAGTTCGGGGGGGTTCAATGAGCAGTTCTTC
CASSSGGFNEQFF
>.|TRBV15|TRBJ1-4|.
TGTGCCACCAGCAGAGTAGATGAAAAACTGTTTTTT
CATSRVDEKLFF
>.|TRBV18|TRBJ2-1|.
TGTGCCAGCTCACCATTAGGCAATGAGCAGTTCTTC
CASSPLGNEQFF
>.|TRBV6-5|TRBJ2-7|few
TGTGCCAGCAGTTCCGGAGGAGAATACGAGCAGTACTTC
CASSSGGEYEQYF
>.|TRBV6-2/TRBV6-3|TRBJ1-4|few
TGTGCCAGCAGTTACTCTCTTCGGGCTAATGAAAAACTGTTTTTT
CASSYSLRANEKLFF
>.|TRBV27|TRBJ2-1|.
TGTGCCAGCAGTCCTCGTCAAGGGACTCTCCCCTACAATGAGCAGTTCTTC
CASSPRQGTLPYNEQFF
>TRBD1|TRBV6-1|TRBJ2-7|many
TGTGCCAGCAGTGATGGGGACAGCTCCTACGAGCAGTACTTC
CASSDGDSSYEQYF
>TRBD1|TRBV19|TRBJ1-2|few
TGTGCCAGTAGCACTCAGGGGGCGAACTATGGCTACACCTTC
CASSTQGANYGYTF
>.|TRBV19|TRBJ2-1|.
TGTGCGTCAAAGCAGGCTAATGAGCAGTTCTTC
CASKQANEQFF
>TRBD1|TRBV3-1/TRBV3-2|TRBJ2-3|.
TGTGCCAGCAGCCGATTACCGGGACAGGGGACAGATACGCAGTATTTT
CASSRLPGQGTDTQYF
>.|TRBV7-2|TRBJ2-7|.
TGTGCCAGCAGCTTAGTGGGGGGCGGCGAGCAGTACTTC
CASSLVGGGEQYF
>TRBD2|TRBV5-4|TRBJ2-5|.
TGTGCCAGCAGCTTGTCTAGCGGGAGAGAGACCCAGTACTTC
CASSLSSGRETQYF
>TRBD2|TRBV24-1|TRBJ2-3|.
TGTGCCACCAGTGGCGTCCAAGCGGGGGCCGGCACAGATACGCAGTATTTT
CATSGVQAGAGTDTQYF
>.|TRBV3-1/TRBV3-2|TRBJ2-1|.
TGTGCCAGCAGCCAAGGAGGGTACAATGAGCAGTTCTTC
CASSQGGYNEQFF
>TRBD2|TRBV10-2|TRBJ2-5|.
TGCGCCAGCAGCCACGGACTAGCGGGAGGAGAGACCCAGTACTTC
CASSHGLAGGETQYF
>.|TRBV15|TRBJ2-5|.
TGTGCCACCAGCAGAAGGCTTCCGGGGCCGGTGGAGACCCAGTACTTC
CATSRRLPGPVETQYF
>.|TRBV5-1|TRBJ1-1|.
TGCGCCAGCACAACCCAGTCGAACACTGAAGCTTTCTTT
CASTTQSNTEAFF
>TRBD2|TRBV4-3|TRBJ2-1|few
TGCGCCAGCAGCCACCTCGGACTAGCGGGCTCCTACAATGAGCAGTTCTTC
CASSHLGLAGSYNEQFF
>.|TRBV1|TRBJ2-3|.
TGCACCAGCAGCCAAGATTTTACTAGCGGAATCACAGATACGCAGTATTTT
CTSSQDFTSGITDTQYF
>.|TRBV12-5|TRBJ2-5|.
TGTGCTAGGGGACTGGAGACCCAGTACTTC
CARGLETQYF
>.|TRBV10-3|TRBJ1-2|once
TGTGCCATCAGTGAGGAGGAGGGCGGCTACACCTTC
CAISEEEGGYTF
>.|TRBV19|TRBJ2-7|.
TGTGCCAGTAGTTCCCCGGACAGTCCCTACGAGCAGTACTTC
CASSSPDSPYEQYF
>TRBD1|TRBV6-1|TRBJ1-1|.
TGTGCCAGCAGTGGCCCTGGAAGGGGGCTCGGGGGCACTGAAGCTTTCTTT
CASSGPGRGLGGTEAFF
>.|TRBV19|TRBJ1-2|.
TGTGCCAGTAGTACCTGGGATAAAATTAGGAACTATGGCTACACCTTC
CASSTWDKIRNYGYTF
>.|TRBV6-1|TRBJ1-2|.
TGTGCCAGCAGTGAAGGTTTTACCCCGGGTGCGGGCTACACCTTC
CASSEGFTPGAGYTF
>.|TRBV6-2/TRBV6-3|TRBJ1-6|few
TGTGCCAGCAGTTACGGGGCGACCTCCTATAATTCACCCCTCCACTTT
CASSYGATSYNSPLHF
>.|TRBV6-2/TRBV6-3|TRBJ2-7|once
TGTGCCAGCAGTGCGACTTACGAGCAGTACTTC
CASSATYEQYF
>.|TRBV5-1|TRBJ2-1|.
TGCGCCAGCAGCTTGGCCAGGGGCCGAGCGGAGGCGTTCTTC
CASSLARGRAEAFF
>.|TRBV7-2|TRBJ2-1|.
TGTGCCAGCAGCTTTCGGGCCCCCTACAATGAGCAGTTCTTC
CASSFRAPYNEQFF